The 10 T cell receptor beta chains in this list originate from one sample, sequenced in a study of beta chain features in type 1 diabetes. Sequenced material consisted of expressed TCRB transcripts (all of the isolated RNA was reverse transcribed). Generated by immunoSEQ multiplex PCR, the TCRdb table keeps only in-frame clones and is missing some. The data show under 200,000 clones, 7.5% to 9.5% seen once. Sequencing used central memory CD4+ T cells from blood. These TCRs come from a woman aged 18-29 years in good health.

The chain has TRBV19 and TRBJ2-7; D might be TRBD2 (5 bases). Germline CDR1 and CDR2: LNHDA and SQIVND (reference sequence). The CDR3 consists of 15 residues. V lost 4 bases, J lost 2 bases, and 15 bases lay in between. The DNA of the CDR3 is TGTGCCAGTAGTAGGATGCGGACGGAGGCCTACGAGCAGTACTTC. Its protein is CASSRMRTEAYEQYF.

Only a few counts were recorded for this clone. The chain has TRBV7-8 and TRBJ2-7; D is unclear. Germline V CDR1 and CDR2: SGHVS, FQNEAQ. With 2 bases removed from V and 4 bases from J, the gap between germline ends came to 6 bases. The length of the CDR3 is 12 residues. The CDR3 region has the DNA TGTGCCAGCAGCTTAACAACATACGAGCAGTACTTC. The encoded protein is CASSLTTYEQYF.

The chain uses TRBV7-9 and TRBJ2-7; D not resolved. The CDR3 has 14 residues. Germline-derived CDR1 and CDR2 are SEHNR and FQNEAQ (reference sequence). V dropped 5 bases and J dropped 3 bases, with 14 bases sitting between them. CDR3 sequence (DNA): TGTGCCAGCAGCCCACCGTCGGCGGACTACGAGCAGTACTTC. It translates to CASSPPSADYEQYF.

V usage is TRBV27 and J usage is TRBJ2-3, with TRBD1 as a possible D gene (6 bases). This CDR3 is 14 amino acids long. Germline assignment: CDR1 MNHEY and CDR2 SMNVEV (reference sequence). Deletions cut 7 bases from V and 2 bases from J, with 13 bases between. This CDR3 reads CASKQGVATDTQYF. CDR3 DNA sequence: TGTGCCAGCAAACAGGGTGTGGCCACAGATACGCAGTATTTT.

CDR3 nucleotides: TGTGCCAGCTCCTCTATGGAGACCCAGTACTTC. Protein sequence: CASSSMETQYF. J is TRBJ2-5 and V is TRBV7-2; D not certain. Germline CDR1 reads SGHTA; CDR2 reads FQGNSA. With 8 bases removed from V and 5 bases from J, the gap between germline ends came to 9 bases. This CDR3 has 11 amino acids.

This clone was found a few times. The rearrangement joins TRBV23-1 to TRBJ2-1; the D gene is possibly TRBD1 (6 bases). TRBV23-1 carries the ORF label, with uncertain function. The CDR3 contains 15 residues. Trimming stripped 9 bases from V and 0 bases from J, with 15 bases between. The CDR3 region has the DNA TGCGCCAGTAAAACAGGGACGAGCTCCTACAATGAGCAGTTCTTC. This gives the protein CASKTGTSSYNEQFF.

This clone was picked up a small number of times. The CDR3 bases are TGTGCCAGCATGCCTGGGAGCTCCTACAATGAGCAGTTCTTC. Protein: CASMPGSSYNEQFF. The chain links TRBV6-1 to TRBJ2-1; a weak D match, TRBD2 (5 bases). V shed 7 bases and J shed 0 bases, with 10 bases lying between them. From germline, CDR1 is MNHNS and CDR2 SASEGT. The CDR3 totals 14 residues.

The rearrangement uses TRBV27 and TRBJ1-5; tentative D call: TRBD1 (6 bases). Germline lookup yields CDR1 MNHEY and CDR2 SMNVEV (reference sequence). Deletions cut 7 bases from V and 4 bases from J, with 17 bases between. This CDR3 has 15 residues. CDR3 residues: CASTPGRGVNQPQHF. The DNA of the CDR3 is TGTGCCAGCACCCCCGGGAGGGGGGTAAATCAGCCCCAGCATTTT.

The genes are TRBV28 and TRBJ2-3; 7 bases match TRBD1. The V gene's germline CDR1 is MDHEN and CDR2 SYDVKM. Trimming took 7 bases from V and 1 from J; bases not matched to a gene: 5. This CDR3 region has 14 residues. CDR3 nucleotide sequence: TGTGCCAGCACTCAGGGGGTGCGCACAGATACGCAGTATTTT. This sequence encodes CASTQGVRTDTQYF.

The chain joins TRBV27 to TRBJ1-4, with TRBD1 identical over 7 bases. V dropped 6 bases and J dropped 5; count of bases not matched to a gene: 6. Germline CDR1 is MNHEY and CDR2 is SMNVEV (reference sequence). This CDR3 contains 14 residues. The CDR3 DNA sequence: TGTGCCAGCAGGCTGCAGACAGGGAATGAAAAACTGTTTTTT. This gives the protein CASRLQTGNEKLFF.